This is a list of T cell receptor beta chains from one sample in a study of Graves' ophthalmopathy and Graves' hyperthyroidism. One entry per CDR3 protein, called by TCRdb with MiXCR from the multiplex PCR reads. The sample shows approximately 540,000 distinct CDR3 sequences, 35% to 45% of them seen only once. The sequencing input was peripheral blood or thyroid tissue (not recorded which). All receptors derive from an adult man with Graves' hyperthyroidism. CDR3s include the opening cysteine and the closing phenylalanine or tryptophan. The order of the fields is V gene, clone size, J gene, D gene, CDR3 protein, CDR3 DNA. A D gene is named only where the DNA matches it firmly. Where a row states a size, it is once, few, many or the class of an expanded clone; other rows omit it.

TRBV12-3/TRBV12-4,many,TRBJ2-2,TRBD2,CASSALTSGRTGELFF,TGTGCCAGCAGTGCGCTGACTAGCGGGAGGACCGGGGAGCTGTTTTTT
TRBV11-2,many,TRBJ1-2,-,CASSLSPGDGYTF,TGTGCCAGCAGCCTATCGCCAGGTGATGGCTACACCTTC
TRBV29-1,many,TRBJ2-7,-,CSVVWTFSYEQYF,TGCAGCGTTGTTTGGACATTCTCCTACGAGCAGTACTTC
TRBV4-1,many,TRBJ2-7,-,CASSQRRGTYEQYF,TGCGCCAGCAGCCAACGCAGGGGAACCTACGAGCAGTACTTC
TRBV7-9,few,TRBJ2-5,TRBD1,CASSLLISSDREKETQYF,TGTGCCAGCAGTTTGTTAATATCATCGGACAGGGAAAAAGAGACCCAGTACTTC
TRBV15,-,TRBJ1-4,-,CATSRVPGDEKLFF,TGTGCCACCAGCAGAGTTCCGGGGGATGAAAAACTGTTTTTT
TRBV5-1,many,TRBJ1-2,TRBD1,CASSLDLTGSYGYTF,TGCGCCAGCAGCCTGGACCTGACAGGGAGCTATGGCTACACCTTC
TRBV7-2,-,TRBJ1-3,-,CASNLDGSSGNTIYF,TGTGCCAGCAACCTCGACGGAAGCTCTGGAAACACCATATATTTT
TRBV7-4,-,TRBJ2-7,TRBD2,CASSPGVAGGPDRGEQYF,TGTGCCAGCAGCCCGGGGGTAGCGGGAGGGCCCGACAGGGGTGAGCAGTACTTC
TRBV5-1,many,TRBJ1-1,-,CASSQQGNTEAFF,TGCGCCAGCAGCCAACAGGGGAACACTGAAGCTTTCTTT
TRBV28,-,TRBJ1-2,TRBD1,CASTKGQGNCGYTF,TGTGCCAGCACCAAGGGACAGGGAAACTGTGGCTACACCTTC